This record covers a single T cell receptor beta chain. This specimen belongs to a study of blood T cell repertoires in COVID-19. Under the authors' procedure: Amplified reference gene primers provided the basis for estimating nucleated cell counts. Produced via immunoSEQ multiplex PCR; TCRdb's table is partial and in-frame only. V, J and clone size derive from that table, while D and trimming were established from the DNA sequence. The table has some 140,000 clones, 65% to 90% seen once. The junction had 15 bases not matched to a gene; V was cut back by 6 bases and J by 0 bases. Germline CDR1 and CDR2: SGHKS and YYEKEE (reference sequence). The CDR3 length is 18 residues. In Seattle, patients joined the study during active infection and were tracked longitudinally.

The chain combines TRBV5-5 with TRBJ2-3, with TRBD1 matching over 8 bases. This TCR was sampled from a woman aged 55-69 years with COVID-19, enrolled during active disease. What was sequenced was peripheral blood. In DNA form, the CDR3 reads TGTGCCAGCACCCCCCCGGGACAGGTTGTTTCTAGCACAGATACGCAGTATTTT. Protein product: CASTPPGQVVSSTDTQYF.